What follows are 27 T cell receptor beta chains derived from one specimen sequenced in a study of cytomegalovirus exposure and HLA in healthy donors. PCR primers comprised 60 Vbeta and 13 Jbeta primers. Generated by immunoSEQ multiplex PCR, the TCRdb table keeps only in-frame clones and is missing some. There are 150,000 to 200,000 clones in the sample; around three quarters occur only once, and over 0.95% lies in the top ten. Sequenced input: PBMCs. These receptors were obtained from a woman aged 40 to 50 in good health and CMV-seronegative.

J is TRBJ1-4 and V is TRBV19, with 10 bases fitting TRBD1. Germline V gene data show CDR1 as LNHDA and CDR2 as SQIVND (reference sequence). The CDR3 loop spans 16 amino acids. V dropped 5 bases and J dropped 8; count of bases not matched to a gene: 11. The CDR3 DNA is TGTGCCAGTAGTGCGGCTCCGGGACAGGGGACCGAAAAACTGTTTTTT. Residues: CASSAAPGQGTEKLFF.

The rearrangement joins TRBV28 to TRBJ2-1; 10 positions match TRBD2. Germline assignment: CDR1 MDHEN and CDR2 SYDVKM. V shed 8 bases and J 8 bases; nucleotides not matched to a gene: 6. The CDR3 contains 13 residues. CDR3 DNA: TGTGCCAGCGGAGCGGGAGGGCCGCATGAGCAGTTCTTC. Amino acids: CASGAGGPHEQFF.

The chain employs TRBV28 and TRBJ2-4, with TRBD2 matching over 12 bases. Germline CDR1 reads MDHEN; CDR2 reads SYDVKM. This CDR3 region has 14 residues. After removal of 2 bases from V and 8 bases from J, the junction contained 1 base not matched to a gene. CDR3 sequence reads: CASSLLAGGDIQYF. CDR3 bases: TGTGCCAGCAGTTTACTAGCGGGAGGGGACATTCAGTACTTC.

The rearrangement uses TRBV28 and TRBJ1-2; D not resolved. The germline V gene has CDR1 MDHEN and CDR2 SYDVKM. The CDR3 spans 14 residues. With 7 bases removed from V and 14 bases from J, the gap between germline ends came to 26 bases. The CDR3 coding sequence is TGTGCCAGCACTACCGCCGGGATTTCGACTGTATATACCTTC. Its translation: CASTTAGISTVYTF.

This clone was detected a few times. J is TRBJ1-5 and V is TRBV10-3; 7 nucleotides line up with TRBD1. The CDR3 is 13 amino acids. With V trimmed by 4 bases and J by 5 bases, 2 bases remained unmatched. Germline values: CDR1 ENHRY, CDR2 SYGVKD. The CDR3, as DNA: TGTGCCATCAGTGCCGGGACAGATCAGCCCCAGCATTTT. It yields the protein CAISAGTDQPQHF.

The chain combines TRBV5-1 with TRBJ1-5; D is possibly TRBD1 (5 bases). Germline CDR1 reads SGHRS; CDR2 reads YFSETQ. The length of the CDR3 is 15 residues. V lost 4 bases and J 0 bases, leaving 11 bases between the germline ends. This CDR3 is CASSVQGNSNQPQHF. CDR3 nucleotides: TGCGCCAGCAGCGTCCAGGGCAATAGCAATCAGCCCCAGCATTTT.

This clone turned up a few times. The rearrangement uses TRBV28 and TRBJ1-1; no clear D. Trimming took off 6 bases at V and 8 bases at J, with 10 bases between the two ends. This CDR3 region has 11 residues. The germline V gene encodes CDR1 MDHEN and CDR2 SYDVKM. CDR3 residues: CASRERREAFF. CDR3 bases: TGTGCCAGCAGGGAGAGACGAGAAGCTTTCTTT.

The rearrangement joins TRBV30 to TRBJ2-3; D is perhaps TRBD2 (6 bases). The germline CDR1 and CDR2 sequences are GTSNPN and SVGIG (reference sequence). The CDR3 is 15 amino acids. Trimming took 1 base from V and 3 from J, leaving 14 bases between them. The CDR3 loop is CAWSGGTGWTDTQYF. The CDR3 DNA sequence: TGTGCCTGGAGTGGTGGGACTGGGTGGACAGATACGCAGTATTTT.

The chain recombines TRBV5-1 with TRBJ1-2; D ambiguous. The V gene lost 6 bases and the J gene lost 6 bases, with 9 bases spanning the gap. CDR3 length equals 11 residues. Germline V lookup: CDR1 SGHRS, CDR2 YFSETQ. The CDR3 region is CASMGEDGYTF. The CDR3 region has the DNA TGCGCCAGCATGGGTGAGGATGGCTACACCTTC.

This clone occurred a few times. J is TRBJ2-7 and V is TRBV10-3; D ambiguous. The CDR3 is made up of 15 amino acids. The V end was cut by 3 bases, the J end by 7 bases, with 19 bases between. Germline V CDR1 and CDR2: ENHRY, SYGVKD. CDR3 DNA: TGTGCCATCAGTGAAAGCGACCAGCGTAGGAGAGAGCAGTACTTC. It yields the protein CAISESDQRRREQYF.

V usage is TRBV9 and J usage is TRBJ2-7, with 10 positions matching TRBD1. The CDR3 is 15 residues long. V was clipped by 4 bases and J by 0 bases; unmatched bases: 4. Germline V gene lookup returns CDR1 SGDLS and CDR2 YYNGEE. DNA of the CDR3: TGTGCCAGCAGCCCTCGGACAGGGGGCTCCTACGAGCAGTACTTC. Its translation is CASSPRTGGSYEQYF.

This clone was recorded only once. The chain employs TRBV7-6 and TRBJ2-5; a weak D match, TRBD1 (5 bases). V lost 7 bases and J 1 base, leaving 10 bases between the germline ends. Per the germline V gene, CDR1 is SGHVS and CDR2 is FNYEAQ. CDR3 length: 13 amino acids. In DNA form, the CDR3 reads TGTGCCAGCACAGGGCTCCCCCAAGAGACCCAGTACTTC. This translates into CASTGLPQETQYF.

This clone was counted between two and nine times. J is TRBJ2-1 and V is TRBV6-6; 8 nucleotides match TRBD1. The CDR3 covers 14 residues. J gave up 6 bases and V 6 bases, and 7 bases lay outside the gene matches. Germline assignment: CDR1 MNHNY and CDR2 SVGAGI (reference sequence). The CDR3 DNA is TGTGCCAGCAGGGGACAGGTCTGGGGCAATGAGCAGTTCTTC. Its protein is CASRGQVWGNEQFF.

J is TRBJ1-1 and V is TRBV2, with 8 positions matching TRBD1. V dropped 5 bases and J dropped 6; count of bases not matched to a gene: 8. Per germline, CDR1 SNHLY and CDR2 FYNNEI. The CDR3 contains 14 residues. The CDR3 nucleotides are TGTGCCAGCAGTCCCCAGGGGGCAAGGTCTGAAGCTTTCTTT. Protein: CASSPQGARSEAFF.

This clone was picked up a small number of times. The chain is built from TRBV5-1 and TRBJ2-3, with 8 bases that match TRBD2. The J segment lost 2 bases and the V segment lost 3 bases, leaving 5 bases of the junction unmatched. This CDR3 has 15 amino acids. The V gene's germline CDR1 is SGHRS and CDR2 YFSETQ. As DNA, the CDR3 is TGCGCCAGCAGCTCGGGCGGGAGGTCCACAGATACGCAGTATTTT. It specifies CASSSGGRSTDTQYF.

The chain employs TRBV7-8 and TRBJ2-1; 7 nucleotides match TRBD2. Germline CDR1 SGHVS, CDR2 FQNEAQ. This CDR3 comprises 14 residues. V shed 3 bases, J shed 7 bases, and the junction held 6 bases outside the gene matches. CDR3 nucleotides: TGTGCCAGCAGCTTCGAGGGAGGGAGGAATGAGCAGTTCTTC. As protein: CASSFEGGRNEQFF.

This clone was observed once. The rearrangement links TRBV5-3 to TRBJ1-1; 7 bases align to TRBD1. TRBV5-3 is known as an ORF, though its function is uncertain. The ends lost 1 base at V and 1 base at J; junction bases unmatched: 4. The CDR3 loop spans 15 amino acids. The CDR3 DNA reads as TGTGCCAGAAGCTTGAGGGCAGGGGGGAACACTGAAGCTTTCTTT. Protein: CARSLRAGGNTEAFF.

The rearrangement links TRBV9 to TRBJ2-6; D may be TRBD1 (6 bases). V was pared by 0 bases and J by 0 bases, with 13 bases between. The CDR3 loop spans 18 amino acids. Per germline, CDR1 SGDLS and CDR2 YYNGEE. CDR3 region: CASSVVGGRFSGANVLTF. In nucleotides, the CDR3 is TGTGCCAGCAGCGTAGTTGGGGGCAGGTTCTCTGGGGCCAACGTCCTGACTTTC.

V is TRBV11-2 and J is TRBJ2-5, with D perhaps TRBD1 (6 bases). Per the germline V gene, CDR1 is SGHAT and CDR2 is FQNNGV. CDR3 length: 16 residues. The V gene lost 1 base and the J gene lost 5 bases, with 17 bases spanning the gap. The DNA for the CDR3 is TGTGCCAGCAGCTTAGGCCGACAGAGAAGGGGGGAGACCCAGTACTTC. Translated: CASSLGRQRRGETQYF. The whole variable domain, remainder taken from reference TRBV11-2 and TRBJ2-5, is EAGVAQSPRYKIIEKRQSVAFWCNPISGHATLYWYQQILGQGPKLLIQFQNNGVVDDSQLPKDRFSAERLKGVDSTLKIQPAKLEDSAVYLCASSLGRQRRGETQYFGPGTRLLVL.

V is TRBV9 and J is TRBJ1-4, with no clear D. Trimming removed 0 bases at V and 5 bases at J, with 5 bases between. The CDR3 spans 13 residues. Per the germline V gene, CDR1 is SGDLS and CDR2 is YYNGEE. The DNA of the CDR3 is TGTGCCAGCAGCGTAGCTCCGAATGAAAAACTGTTTTTT. This sequence encodes CASSVAPNEKLFF.

The V and J genes are TRBV5-1 and TRBJ1-4, with D maybe TRBD1 (5 bases). The CDR3 loop spans 15 amino acids. Between the trimmed V and J ends, which lost 0 bases and 2 bases, there was a span of 8 bases. Germline values: CDR1 SGHRS, CDR2 YFSETQ. The CDR3 here is CASSLDPGTNEKLFF. CDR3 in DNA: TGCGCCAGCAGCTTGGACCCAGGGACTAATGAAAAACTGTTTTTT.

The V call is TRBV11-3, the J call TRBJ2-7; D possibly corresponds to TRBD1 (5 bases). Germline V gene lookup returns CDR1 SGHNT and CDR2 YENEEA. This CDR3 is built from 13 residues. Trimming took 5 bases from V and 3 from J, leaving 11 bases between them. CDR3 in DNA: TGTGCCAGCAGCCCAGGGTCGTACTACGAGCAGTACTTC. Translated: CASSPGSYYEQYF.

The chain combines TRBV30 with TRBJ1-1; maybe TRBD1 (5 bases). V lost 6 bases and J 5 bases, leaving 16 bases between the germline ends. This CDR3 contains 13 residues. In germline, CDR1 is GTSNPN, CDR2 SVGIG (reference sequence). The CDR3 nucleotides are TGTGCCTGCTTGTCAGGGCCTGAGACTGAAGCTTTCTTT. Translating it yields CACLSGPETEAFF.

V gene TRBV5-8 combines with J gene TRBJ2-4; no clear D gene. Trimming left V 2 bases short and J 7 bases short, with 10 bases between. This CDR3 is 13 amino acids long. Germline CDR1 and CDR2: SGHTS and YDEGEE. The CDR3 DNA reads as TGTGCCAGCAGCTTACGGTTGGAGAACATTCAGTACTTC. Translating gives CASSLRLENIQYF.

This chain uses TRBV29-1 with TRBJ2-5, with 9 positions matching TRBD1. The J segment lost 5 bases and the V segment lost 7 bases, leaving 5 bases of the junction unmatched. CDR1 is SQVTM and CDR2 is ANQGSEA in the germline V gene. The CDR3 contains 12 residues. In DNA, the CDR3 is TGCAGCGCGGACAGGGGCGGGGAGACCCAGTACTTC. It codes for CSADRGGETQYF.

This chain uses TRBV7-9 with TRBJ1-2; 8 bases are a match to TRBD1. The CDR3 has 15 amino acids. J gave up 3 bases and V 1 base, and 4 bases lay outside the gene matches. The germline gives CDR1 SEHNR, CDR2 FQNEAQ (reference sequence). The DNA for the CDR3 is TGTGCCAGCAGCTTAGGGACAGGGCCCCACTATGGCTACACCTTC. Translation: CASSLGTGPHYGYTF. Full variable domain (missing parts from reference TRBV7-9 and TRBJ1-2): DTGVSQNPRHKITKRGQNVTFRCDPISEHNRLYWYRQTLGQGPEFLTYFQNEAQLEKSRLLSDRFSAERPKGSFSTLEIQRTEQGDSAMYLCASSLGTGPHYGYTFGSGTRLTVV.

This clone was counted only a few times. This chain's CDR3 is CASRQFTDTQYF. DNA of the CDR3: TGTGCCAGTCGACAGTTCACAGATACGCAGTATTTT. The rearrangement links TRBV6-1 to TRBJ2-3; a weak D match, TRBD1 (5 bases). The CDR3 sequence is 12 residues long. The ends were cut back, 9 bases at V and 2 bases at J, with 9 bases in the middle. Germline V gene data show CDR1 as MNHNS and CDR2 as SASEGT.